Below are 27 T cell receptor beta chains sequenced from a single sample in a study of blood T cell repertoires in COVID-19. Sequencing used immunoSEQ multiplex PCR; TCRdb keeps in-frame clones, though not all of them. This sample has 360,000 or so clones, with about 88% found just once. The sample was PBMCs or T cells enriched from blood (not recorded which). The origin of the receptors is a woman aged 25 to 45 who had been exposed to COVID-19.

In nucleotides, the CDR3 is TGTGCCAGCAGCTCGTGGACTAGGGACAATGAGCAGTTCTTC. Its protein product is CASSSWTRDNEQFF. This chain links TRBV7-9 with TRBJ2-1; 7 bases align to TRBD2. This CDR3 is built from 14 residues. After removal of 4 bases from V and 5 bases from J, the junction contained 5 bases not matched to a gene. CDR1 SEHNR and CDR2 FQNEAQ come from the germline V gene (reference sequence).

The rearrangement uses TRBV30 and TRBJ1-2, with TRBD1 as a possible D gene (6 bases). The germline V and J ends were trimmed by 3 bases and 7 bases, with 9 bases remaining between them. The germline CDR1 and CDR2 sequences are GTSNPN and SVGIG (reference sequence). The CDR3 consists of 11 residues. CDR3 coding DNA: TGTGCCTGGAGGGAAGGGGGTGGCTACACCTTC. Translated: CAWREGGGYTF.

The CDR3 DNA reads TGTGCCAGCAGTTACTCTCTAGCGGGAGGGCCGGACGAGCAGTACTTC. It is translated as CASSYSLAGGPDEQYF. This sequence joins TRBV6-5 and TRBJ2-7, with 12 bases identical to TRBD2. Trimming at V came to 0 bases and at J to 5 bases, leaving 5 bases not matched to a gene. The length of the CDR3 is 16 residues. The germline V gene encodes CDR1 MNHEY and CDR2 SVGAGI.

V is TRBV11-2 and J is TRBJ1-4; D is undetermined. Trimming left V 6 bases short and J 4 bases short, with 12 bases between. CDR3 size: 14 residues. Germline CDR1 SGHAT, CDR2 FQNNGV. CDR3 nucleotide sequence: TGTGCCAGCAGTGTCAGGCAGCTTAATGAAAAACTGTTTTTT. It yields the protein CASSVRQLNEKLFF.

The chain joins TRBV2 to TRBJ2-7; D possibly corresponds to TRBD1 (6 bases). The CDR3 extends over 14 amino acids. With 7 bases removed from V and 0 bases from J, the gap between germline ends came to 13 bases. Per germline, CDR1 SNHLY and CDR2 FYNNEI. The CDR3 here is CASNPQGPSYEQYF. CDR3 DNA: TGTGCCAGCAACCCACAGGGCCCCTCCTACGAGCAGTACTTC.

The chain recombines TRBV6-5 with TRBJ1-2; tentatively, D is TRBD1 (5 bases). CDR1 is MNHEY and CDR2 is SVGAGI in the germline V gene. The V end lost 2 bases, the J end lost 10 bases, and 14 bases lay between the germline ends. The CDR3 is 13 amino acids. CDR3 nucleotides: TGTGCCAGCAGTTACGGCGGGGGGGTTACCTACACCTTC. Protein sequence: CASSYGGGVTYTF.

The chain combines TRBV15 with TRBJ2-7; a possible D gene is TRBD2 (6 bases). Germline lookup yields CDR1 LNHNV and CDR2 YYDKDF (reference sequence). V dropped 6 bases and J dropped 4 bases, with 16 bases sitting between them. CDR3 length: 14 residues. CDR3 sequence reads: CATRPTGVSYEQYF. For the CDR3, the DNA is TGTGCCACCAGACCCACGGGAGTTAGTTACGAGCAGTACTTC.

This clone was observed a handful of times. This chain uses TRBV11-2 with TRBJ1-4; 9 bases are a match to TRBD1. The junction had 13 bases not matched to a gene; V was cut back by 3 bases and J by 8 bases. Germline V gene lookup returns CDR1 SGHAT and CDR2 FQNNGV. CDR3 length equals 17 residues. The CDR3 bases are TGTGCCAGCAGCTTTTCCCTTATACAGGGGGCGAAGGAAAAACTGTTTTTT. Translating it yields CASSFSLIQGAKEKLFF.

The chain links TRBV7-9 to TRBJ2-1; TRBD2 aligns across 15 bases. Losses at the gene ends were 3 bases for V and 9 bases for J; bases not matched to a gene: 6. The CDR3 has 16 residues. Germline values: CDR1 SEHNR, CDR2 FQNEAQ (reference sequence). CDR3 nucleotide sequence: TGTGCCAGCAGCTTTACGGGACTAGCGGGAGGCCCTGAGCAGTTCTTC. Amino acids: CASSFTGLAGGPEQFF.

This clone came up many times. The J gene is TRBJ2-3, the V gene TRBV11-3, with TRBD2 matching over 10 bases. Trimming took 5 bases from V and 4 from J; bases not matched to a gene: 6. Per the germline V gene, CDR1 is SGHNT and CDR2 is YENEEA. This CDR3 is 15 amino acids long. CDR3 in DNA: TGTGCCAGCAGCCCTCTAGCGGGAGTTTCAGATACGCAGTATTTT. Amino acids: CASSPLAGVSDTQYF.

This clone was seen a single time. This chain links TRBV19 with TRBJ1-4, with TRBD1 matching over 10 bases. Germline CDR1 is LNHDA and CDR2 is SQIVND (reference sequence). Unmatched junction bases numbered 7, after V lost 3 bases and J lost 0 bases. The CDR3 is 18 residues long. CDR3 loop: CASSILTGGYATNEKLFF. CDR3 DNA: TGTGCCAGTAGTATCCTGACAGGGGGCTATGCAACTAATGAAAAACTGTTTTTT. Using reference TRBV19 and TRBJ1-4 for the parts outside the CDR3, the full variable domain is DGGITQSPKYLFRKEGQNVTLSCEQNLNHDAMYWYRQDPGQGLRLIYYSQIVNDFQKGDIAEGYSVSREKKESFPLTVTSAQKNPTAFYLCASSILTGGYATNEKLFFGSGTQLSVL.

This clone was observed a handful of times. V gene TRBV10-1 combines with J gene TRBJ2-5, with a possible D match to TRBD1 (6 bases). Trimming left V 3 bases short and J 5 bases short, with 10 bases between. CDR1 WNHNN and CDR2 SYGVQD come from the germline V gene (reference sequence). The CDR3 extends over 13 amino acids. CDR3 amino acids: CASSEVDSETQYF. The CDR3 nucleotides read TGCGCCAGCAGTGAAGTGGACAGTGAGACCCAGTACTTC.

The V gene is TRBV19, the J gene TRBJ1-5; 8 bases match TRBD1. After removal of 5 bases from V and 5 bases from J, the junction contained 5 bases not matched to a gene. Germline V gene lookup returns CDR1 LNHDA and CDR2 SQIVND (reference sequence). CDR3 length: 14 amino acids. The CDR3 spells CASSYRTGHQPQHF. CDR3 nucleotides: TGTGCCAGTAGTTACCGGACAGGGCATCAGCCCCAGCATTTT.

The rearrangement uses TRBV28 and TRBJ2-2; TRBD1 matches 8 bases. Unmatched junction bases numbered 2, after V lost 5 bases and J lost 3 bases. In germline, CDR1 is MDHEN, CDR2 SYDVKM. The CDR3 sequence is 14 residues long. CDR3 sequence: CASSLTGDTGELFF. The DNA for the CDR3 is TGTGCCAGCAGTCTGACAGGGGACACCGGGGAGCTGTTTTTT.

V gene TRBV18 combines with J gene TRBJ1-1; D not certain. Germline CDR1 KGHSH, CDR2 LQKENI. Trimming shortened V by 3 bases and J by 0 bases, and 8 bases separated the two germline ends. The CDR3 has 14 amino acids. The CDR3 region is CASSPADLNTEAFF. The CDR3 DNA reads as TGTGCCAGCTCACCGGCGGATTTGAACACTGAAGCTTTCTTT.

DNA for the CDR3: TGTGCCAGTAGTTTAAGACAAGGTCAAGAGACCCAGTACTTC. It yields the protein CASSLRQGQETQYF. The chain carries TRBV19 and TRBJ2-5; D not resolved. CDR1 is LNHDA, CDR2 SQIVND, per germline (reference sequence). There are 14 residues in the CDR3. With 5 bases removed from V and 2 bases from J, the gap between germline ends came to 12 bases.

The chain couples TRBV19 to TRBJ2-7, with 7 bases that match TRBD2. Germline V gives CDR1 LNHDA, CDR2 SQIVND (reference sequence). The trim removed 5 bases at V and 5 bases at J, leaving 12 bases unmatched. The CDR3 extends over 15 amino acids. The CDR3 here is CASSPLASGVHEQYF. CDR3 coding DNA: TGTGCCAGTAGTCCCCTGGCTAGCGGCGTCCACGAGCAGTACTTC. The complete variable domain, with remaining parts taken from reference TRBV19 and TRBJ2-7, reads DGGITQSPKYLFRKEGQNVTLSCEQNLNHDAMYWYRQDPGQGLRLIYYSQIVNDFQKGDIAEGYSVSREKKESFPLTVTSAQKNPTAFYLCASSPLASGVHEQYFGPGTRLTVT.

The rearrangement uses TRBV5-1 and TRBJ2-7; the D gene is possibly TRBD1 (6 bases). The CDR3 has 19 residues. CDR1 is SGHRS, CDR2 YFSETQ, per germline. Trimming removed 4 bases from V and 0 bases from J, with 26 bases in between. CDR3 bases: TGCGCCAGCAGCGCCGTTCCAGCACAGGGAAGCCTCTTCTCCTACGAGCAGTACTTC. Protein sequence: CASSAVPAQGSLFSYEQYF.

In the case of this clone: An end of the junction does not agree with germline; a read error may underlie this. CDR3 in DNA: TGTGCTAGCAGCTTAGGGACTAGCGGGAGAAGCGAGCAGTACTTC. Translation: CASSLGTSGRSEQYF. The chain uses TRBV7-7 and TRBJ2-7, with 14 positions matching TRBD2. Germline V CDR1 and CDR2: SSHAT, FNYEAQ (reference sequence). The CDR3 sequence is 15 residues long.

J is TRBJ2-7 and V is TRBV10-3, with 11 bases matching TRBD1. The CDR3 sequence is 16 residues long. J gave up 4 bases and V 0 bases, and 5 bases lay outside the gene matches. Germline V gene sequence: CDR1 ENHRY, CDR2 SYGVKD. The CDR3 DNA sequence: TGTGCCATCAGTGAGTCGAGGACAGGGGGCTTATACGAGCAGTACTTC. Its protein product is CAISESRTGGLYEQYF.

This chain links TRBV12-5 with TRBJ1-3, with 7 bases matching TRBD1. V was clipped by 0 bases and J by 4 bases; unmatched bases: 9. The CDR3 consists of 17 residues. Germline CDR1 reads LGHNT; CDR2 reads FRNRAP. This CDR3 is CASGLVLGQGGGNTIYF. In nucleotides, the CDR3 is TGTGCTAGTGGTTTGGTACTAGGGCAGGGGGGCGGAAACACCATATATTTT.

The chain is built from TRBV6-5 and TRBJ1-1, with D hard to call. The V end lost 4 bases, the J end lost 0 bases, and 9 bases lay between the germline ends. Germline-derived CDR1 and CDR2 are MNHEY and SVGAGI. The CDR3 is made up of 14 amino acids. CDR3 coding DNA: TGTGCCAGCAGTTTAGCCGAATTGAACACTGAAGCTTTCTTT. Translation: CASSLAELNTEAFF.

J is TRBJ1-5 and V is TRBV10-3; possibly TRBD1 for D (5 bases). The V end lost 2 bases, the J end lost 3 bases, and 8 bases lay between the germline ends. The germline CDR1 and CDR2 sequences are ENHRY and SYGVKD. The CDR3 has 14 amino acids. The DNA for the CDR3 is TGTGCCATCAGTGAGGGGGGGTTCAATCAGCCCCAGCATTTT. Its protein product is CAISEGGFNQPQHF.

The chain links TRBV28 to TRBJ2-5, with TRBD2 identical over 12 bases. J gave up 4 bases and V 1 base, and 4 bases lay outside the gene matches. The CDR3 sequence is 16 residues long. CDR1 and CDR2 (germline): MDHEN, SYDVKM. In DNA form, the CDR3 reads TGTGCCAGCAGTTTATTGGGGGGACTAGCGGGAGAGACCCAGTACTTC. It encodes CASSLLGGLAGETQYF.

In nucleotides, the CDR3 is TGTGCCAGCAGGGCTAGCGGGACCGGGGAGCTGTTTTTT. It encodes CASRASGTGELFF. J is TRBJ2-2 and V is TRBV27; TRBD2 matches 8 bases. The CDR3 is 13 residues long. Losses at the gene ends were 6 bases for V and 5 bases for J; bases not matched to a gene: 2. From germline, CDR1 is MNHEY and CDR2 SMNVEV (reference sequence).

This clone was detected a few times. The chain carries TRBV20-1 and TRBJ2-7, with D possibly being TRBD1 (5 bases). Germline V gene data show CDR1 as DFQATT and CDR2 as SNEGSKA (reference sequence). V shed 3 bases and J shed 3 bases, with 6 bases lying between them. The CDR3 length is 11 residues. CDR3 sequence reads: CSASDSYEQYF. The CDR3 coding sequence is TGCAGTGCTAGCGACAGCTACGAGCAGTACTTC.

V and J are TRBV6-5 and TRBJ1-2; D ambiguous. Germline CDR1 reads MNHEY; CDR2 reads SVGAGI. This CDR3 contains 16 residues. V was clipped by 0 bases and J by 3 bases, with 14 bases between them. The CDR3 reads CASSYSRRVDDYGYTF. The DNA for the CDR3 is TGTGCCAGCAGTTACTCGAGGCGGGTGGATGACTATGGCTACACCTTC.